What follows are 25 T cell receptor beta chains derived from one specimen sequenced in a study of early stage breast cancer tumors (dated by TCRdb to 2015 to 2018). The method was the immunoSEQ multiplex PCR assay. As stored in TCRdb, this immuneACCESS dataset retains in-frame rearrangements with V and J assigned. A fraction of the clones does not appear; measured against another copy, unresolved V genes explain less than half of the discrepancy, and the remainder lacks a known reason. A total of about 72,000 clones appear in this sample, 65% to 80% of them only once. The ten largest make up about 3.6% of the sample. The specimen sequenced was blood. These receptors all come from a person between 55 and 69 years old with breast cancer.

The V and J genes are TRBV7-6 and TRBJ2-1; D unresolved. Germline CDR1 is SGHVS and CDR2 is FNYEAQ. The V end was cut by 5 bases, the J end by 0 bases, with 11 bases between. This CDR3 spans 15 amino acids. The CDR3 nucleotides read TGTGCCAGCAGCCTAGACCACAACTCCTACAATGAGCAGTTCTTC. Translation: CASSLDHNSYNEQFF.

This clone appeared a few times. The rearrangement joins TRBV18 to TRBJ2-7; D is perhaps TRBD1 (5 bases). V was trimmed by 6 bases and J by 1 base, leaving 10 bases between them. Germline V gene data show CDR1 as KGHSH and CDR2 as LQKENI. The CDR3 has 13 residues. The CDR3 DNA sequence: TGTGCCAGCTCCCCGACAGTTTCCTACGAGCAGTACTTC. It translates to CASSPTVSYEQYF.

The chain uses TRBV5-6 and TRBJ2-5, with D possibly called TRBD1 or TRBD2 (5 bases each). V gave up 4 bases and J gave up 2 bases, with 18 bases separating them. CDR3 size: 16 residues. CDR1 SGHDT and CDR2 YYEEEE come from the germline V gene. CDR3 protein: CASSPEGYTVQETQYF. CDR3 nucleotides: TGTGCCAGCAGCCCAGAGGGGTATACAGTTCAAGAGACCCAGTACTTC.

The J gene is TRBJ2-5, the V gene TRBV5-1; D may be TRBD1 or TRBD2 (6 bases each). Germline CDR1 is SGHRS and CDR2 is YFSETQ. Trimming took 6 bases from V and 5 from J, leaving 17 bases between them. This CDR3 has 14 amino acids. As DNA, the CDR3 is TGCGCCAGCACACAGGGAGGAGGGGAGGAGACCCAGTACTTC. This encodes CASTQGGGEETQYF.

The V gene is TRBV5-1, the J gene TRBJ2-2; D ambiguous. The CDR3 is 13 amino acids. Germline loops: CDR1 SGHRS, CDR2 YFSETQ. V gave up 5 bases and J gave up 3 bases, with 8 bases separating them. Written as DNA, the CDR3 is TGCGCCAGCAGAAGGGTGGACACCGGGGAGCTGTTTTTT. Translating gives CASRRVDTGELFF.

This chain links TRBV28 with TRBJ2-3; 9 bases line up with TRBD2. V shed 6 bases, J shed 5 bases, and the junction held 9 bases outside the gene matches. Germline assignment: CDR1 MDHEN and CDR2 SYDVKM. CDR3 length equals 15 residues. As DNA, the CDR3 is TGTGCCAGCAGCACCCGAGCGGGAGGTAAAGATACGCAGTATTTT. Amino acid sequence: CASSTRAGGKDTQYF. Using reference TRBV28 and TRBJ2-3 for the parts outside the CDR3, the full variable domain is DVKVTQSSRYLVKRTGEKVFLECVQDMDHENMFWYRQDPGLGLRLIYFSYDVKMKEKGDIPEGYSVSREKKERFSLILESASTNQTSMYLCASSTRAGGKDTQYFGPGTRLTVL.

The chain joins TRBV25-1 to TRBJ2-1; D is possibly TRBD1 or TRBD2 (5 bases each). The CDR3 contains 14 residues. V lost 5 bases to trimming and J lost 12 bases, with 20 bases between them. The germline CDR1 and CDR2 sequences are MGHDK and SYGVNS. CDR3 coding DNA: TGTGCCAGCAGTATAACGTGGGATCTGAGGGGGCAGTTCTTC. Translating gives CASSITWDLRGQFF.

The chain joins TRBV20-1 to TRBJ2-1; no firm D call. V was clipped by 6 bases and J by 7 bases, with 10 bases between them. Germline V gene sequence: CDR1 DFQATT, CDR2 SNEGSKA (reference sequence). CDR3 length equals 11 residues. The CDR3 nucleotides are TGCAGTGCCCGCGGTCCGAATGAGCAGTTCTTC. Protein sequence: CSARGPNEQFF.

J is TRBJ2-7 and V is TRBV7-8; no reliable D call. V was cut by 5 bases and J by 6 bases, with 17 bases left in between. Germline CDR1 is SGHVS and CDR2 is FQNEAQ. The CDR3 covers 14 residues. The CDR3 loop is CASSAMNGVSEQYF. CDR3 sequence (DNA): TGTGCCAGCAGCGCCATGAACGGCGTAAGCGAGCAGTACTTC.

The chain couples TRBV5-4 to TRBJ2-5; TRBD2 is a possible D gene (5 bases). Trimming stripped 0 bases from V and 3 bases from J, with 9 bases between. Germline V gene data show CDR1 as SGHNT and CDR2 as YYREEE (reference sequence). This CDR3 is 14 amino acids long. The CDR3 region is CASSLVAREETQYF. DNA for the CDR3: TGTGCCAGCAGCTTGGTAGCGAGGGAAGAGACCCAGTACTTC.

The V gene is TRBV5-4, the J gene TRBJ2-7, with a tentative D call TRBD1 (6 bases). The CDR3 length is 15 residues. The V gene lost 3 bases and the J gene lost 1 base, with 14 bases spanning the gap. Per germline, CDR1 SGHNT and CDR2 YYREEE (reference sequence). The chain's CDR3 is CASSSGQTGSYEQYF. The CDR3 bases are TGTGCCAGCAGCTCCGGACAGACCGGGTCCTACGAGCAGTACTTC.

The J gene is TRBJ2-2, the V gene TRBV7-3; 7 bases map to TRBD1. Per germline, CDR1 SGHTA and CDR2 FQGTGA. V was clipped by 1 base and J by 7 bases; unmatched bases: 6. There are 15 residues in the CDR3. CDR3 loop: CASSLNGRGSGELFF. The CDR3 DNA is TGTGCCAGCAGCTTAAATGGCAGGGGGAGCGGGGAGCTGTTTTTT.

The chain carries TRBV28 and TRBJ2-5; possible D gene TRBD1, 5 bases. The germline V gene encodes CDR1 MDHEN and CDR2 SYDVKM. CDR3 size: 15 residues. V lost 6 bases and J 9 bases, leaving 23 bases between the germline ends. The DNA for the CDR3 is TGTGCCAGCAGCCTTAGACCCGCTGGAGAAGGGGCCCAGTACTTC. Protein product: CASSLRPAGEGAQYF.

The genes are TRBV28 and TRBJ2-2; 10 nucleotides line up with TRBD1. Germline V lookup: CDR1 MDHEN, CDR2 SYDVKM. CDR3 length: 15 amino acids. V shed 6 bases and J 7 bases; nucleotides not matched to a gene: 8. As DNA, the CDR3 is TGTGCCAGCAGCGGGACAGGGGTTAGCGGCGGGGAGCTGTTTTTT. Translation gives CASSGTGVSGGELFF. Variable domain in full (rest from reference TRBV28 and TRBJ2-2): DVKVTQSSRYLVKRTGEKVFLECVQDMDHENMFWYRQDPGLGLRLIYFSYDVKMKEKGDIPEGYSVSREKKERFSLILESASTNQTSMYLCASSGTGVSGGELFFGEGSRLTVL.

This CDR3 reads CASSPNPPGYEQYF. The CDR3, as DNA: TGTGCCAGCAGCCCCAACCCCCCCGGGTACGAGCAGTACTTC. This chain connects TRBV6-6 to TRBJ2-7; no clear D. V lost 6 bases and J 4 bases, leaving 16 bases between the germline ends. CDR1 is MNHNY and CDR2 is SVGAGI in the germline V gene (reference sequence). This CDR3 has 14 residues.

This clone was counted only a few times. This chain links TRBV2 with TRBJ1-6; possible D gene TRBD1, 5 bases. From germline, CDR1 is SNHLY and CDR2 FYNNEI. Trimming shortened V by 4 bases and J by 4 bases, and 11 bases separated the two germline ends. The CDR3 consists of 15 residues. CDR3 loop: CASSGGDVYNSPLHF. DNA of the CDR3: TGTGCCAGCAGTGGGGGGGACGTATATAATTCACCCCTCCACTTT.

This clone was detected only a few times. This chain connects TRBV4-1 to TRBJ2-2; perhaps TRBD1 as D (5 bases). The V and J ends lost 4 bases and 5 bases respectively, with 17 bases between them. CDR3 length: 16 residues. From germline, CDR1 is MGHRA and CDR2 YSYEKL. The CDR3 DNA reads TGCGCCAGCAGCCTGATGGGGCAACGAGGTACCGGGGAGCTGTTTTTT. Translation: CASSLMGQRGTGELFF.

Here the CDR3 reads CASSLGGYEQYF. CDR3 in DNA: TGCGCCAGCAGCTTGGGGGGCTACGAGCAGTACTTC. V and J are TRBV5-1 and TRBJ2-7; no definite D call. Deletions cut 0 bases from V and 3 bases from J, with 4 bases between. The CDR3 is 12 residues long. Germline V CDR1 and CDR2: SGHRS, YFSETQ.

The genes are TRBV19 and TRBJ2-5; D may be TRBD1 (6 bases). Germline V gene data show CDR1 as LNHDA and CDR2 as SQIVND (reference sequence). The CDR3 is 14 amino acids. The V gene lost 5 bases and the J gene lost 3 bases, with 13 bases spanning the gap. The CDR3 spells CASSASDRKETQYF. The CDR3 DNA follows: TGTGCCAGTAGTGCCTCCGACAGGAAAGAGACCCAGTACTTC.

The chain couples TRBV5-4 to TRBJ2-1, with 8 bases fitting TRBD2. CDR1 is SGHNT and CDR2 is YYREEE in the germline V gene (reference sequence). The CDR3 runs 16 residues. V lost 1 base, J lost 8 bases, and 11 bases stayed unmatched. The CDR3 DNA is TGTGCCAGCAGCTTGCCCCCTACGGGAGGGTCGGATGAGCAGTTCTTC. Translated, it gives CASSLPPTGGSDEQFF.

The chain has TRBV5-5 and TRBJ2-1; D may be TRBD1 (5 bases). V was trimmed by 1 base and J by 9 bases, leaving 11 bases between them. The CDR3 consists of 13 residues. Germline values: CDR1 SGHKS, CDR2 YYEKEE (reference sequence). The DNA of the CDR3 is TGTGCCAGCAGCTTGACAGGCATCGGTGAGCAGTTCTTC. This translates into CASSLTGIGEQFF.

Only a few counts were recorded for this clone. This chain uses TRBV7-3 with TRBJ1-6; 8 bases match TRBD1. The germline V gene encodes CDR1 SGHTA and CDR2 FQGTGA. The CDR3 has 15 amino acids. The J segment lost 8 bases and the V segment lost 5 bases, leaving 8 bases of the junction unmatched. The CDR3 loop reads CASSPRTGRDSPLHF. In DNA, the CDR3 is TGTGCCAGCAGCCCGCGGACAGGGAGGGATTCACCCCTCCACTTT.

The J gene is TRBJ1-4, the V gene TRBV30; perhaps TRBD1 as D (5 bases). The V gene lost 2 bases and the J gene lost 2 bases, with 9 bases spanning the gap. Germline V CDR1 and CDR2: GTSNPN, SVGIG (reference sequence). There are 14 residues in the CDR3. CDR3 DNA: TGTGCCTGGAGTTGGGGGAGGACTAATGAAAAACTGTTTTTT. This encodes CAWSWGRTNEKLFF.

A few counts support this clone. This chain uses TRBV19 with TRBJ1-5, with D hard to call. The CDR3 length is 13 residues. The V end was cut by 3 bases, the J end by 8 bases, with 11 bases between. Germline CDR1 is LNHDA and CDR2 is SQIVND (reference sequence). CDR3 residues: CASSIGRAEPQHF. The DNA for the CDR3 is TGTGCCAGTAGTATCGGACGGGCGGAGCCCCAGCATTTT. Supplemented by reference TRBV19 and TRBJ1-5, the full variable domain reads DGGITQSPKYLFRKEGQNVTLSCEQNLNHDAMYWYRQDPGQGLRLIYYSQIVNDFQKGDIAEGYSVSREKKESFPLTVTSAQKNPTAFYLCASSIGRAEPQHFGDGTRLSIL.

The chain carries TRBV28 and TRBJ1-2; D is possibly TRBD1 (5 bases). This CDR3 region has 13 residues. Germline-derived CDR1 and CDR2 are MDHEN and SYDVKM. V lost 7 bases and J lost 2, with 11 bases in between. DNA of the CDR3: TGTGCCAGCATCCCGGGGGGAAACTATGGCTACACCTTC. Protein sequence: CASIPGGNYGYTF.